Below, 32 T cell receptor beta chains from the same sample are listed, as sequenced in a study of blood T cell repertoires in COVID-19. The repertoire was sequenced with immunoSEQ multiplex PCR; TCRdb's copy has only in-frame clones and lacks some. The data show fewer than 300,000 clones, about 88% seen once. Sequencing used peripheral blood. These receptor sequences come from a human donor with COVID-19, enrolled during active disease. The donor label of this sample is uncertain.

This clone has only a few counts. The chain has TRBV2 and TRBJ1-6, with D unclear. The germline V gene has CDR1 SNHLY and CDR2 FYNNEI. V was clipped by 3 bases and J by 3 bases, with 9 bases between them. This CDR3 is built from 15 residues. The CDR3 DNA reads as TGTGCCAGCAGTGAGGGTCCAGGCTATAATTCACCCCTCCACTTT. Translated: CASSEGPGYNSPLHF.

The chain carries TRBV12-3 or TRBV12-4 and TRBJ2-1, with a weak D call TRBD2 (6 bases). With 10 bases removed from V and 5 bases from J, the gap between germline ends came to 15 bases. The CDR3 consists of 13 residues. DNA of the CDR3: TGTGCCACCGTAGCGGCCGTAGACAATGAGCAGTTCTTC. It is translated as CATVAAVDNEQFF.

The rearrangement uses TRBV7-2 and TRBJ2-4; D unclear. Germline loops: CDR1 SGHTA, CDR2 FQGNSA. The V gene lost 1 base and the J gene lost 4 bases, with 8 bases spanning the gap. The length of the CDR3 is 14 residues. The CDR3 DNA reads as TGTGCCAGCAGCTTAGAGGCTAGAAAAAACATTCAGTACTTC. The encoded protein is CASSLEARKNIQYF.

The rearrangement joins TRBV7-3 to TRBJ1-1; D gene ambiguous. Germline CDR1 and CDR2: SGHTA and FQGTGA. This CDR3 spans 14 amino acids. Between the trimmed V and J ends, which lost 1 base and 0 bases, there was a span of 6 bases. CDR3 in amino acids: CASSLSAVNTEAFF. CDR3 coding DNA: TGTGCCAGCAGCTTAAGTGCGGTGAACACTGAAGCTTTCTTT.

This chain links TRBV11-3 with TRBJ2-1; D perhaps matches TRBD2 (5 bases). This CDR3 region has 16 residues. V was cut by 5 bases and J by 0 bases, with 14 bases left in between. Germline V gene sequence: CDR1 SGHNT, CDR2 YENEEA. For the CDR3, the DNA is TGTGCCAGCAGCGTCGTAGCGTCTAGCTCCTACAATGAGCAGTTCTTC. As protein: CASSVVASSSYNEQFF.

The genes are TRBV5-1 and TRBJ2-7, with 12 bases identical to TRBD2. This CDR3 has 17 residues. Germline assignment: CDR1 SGHRS and CDR2 YFSETQ. Germline trimming cut 0 bases from V and 5 bases from J; bases unmatched to any gene: 9. CDR3 DNA: TGCGCCAGCAGCTTGGGGACCCTAGCGGGAGGGCCCCACGAGCAGTACTTC. It specifies CASSLGTLAGGPHEQYF. Together with reference TRBV5-1 and TRBJ2-7, the CDR3 gives the full variable domain: KAGVTQTPRYLIKTRGQQVTLSCSPISGHRSVSWYQQTPGQGLQFLFEYFSETQRNKGNFPGRFSGRQFSNSRSEMNVSTLELGDSALYLCASSLGTLAGGPHEQYFGPGTRLTVT.

The chain employs TRBV30 and TRBJ2-2; D is uncertain. This CDR3 spans 14 amino acids. The V end was cut by 8 bases, the J end by 5 bases, with 18 bases between. In germline, CDR1 is GTSNPN, CDR2 SVGIG (reference sequence). The CDR3 is CATPFPTSTGELFF. The CDR3 DNA sequence: TGTGCCACTCCATTCCCTACCTCAACCGGGGAGCTGTTTTTT. The full variable domain, completed using reference TRBV30 and TRBJ2-2, is SQTIHQWPATLVQPVGSPLSLECTVEGTSNPNLYWYRQAAGRGLQLLFYSVGIGQISSEVPQNLSASRPQDRQFILSSKKLLLSDSGFYLCATPFPTSTGELFFGEGSRLTVL.

With respect to this clone: In the same sample, other DNA sequences code for this CDR3. This chain uses TRBV18 with TRBJ2-7, with 11 bases aligning to TRBD2. Germline CDR1 and CDR2: KGHSH and LQKENI. The ends lost 3 bases at V and 3 bases at J; junction bases unmatched: 4. The CDR3 is 15 amino acids. The CDR3 coding sequence is TGTGCCAGCTCACCCCGGACTAGCGGGTTCTACGAGCAGTACTTC. Amino acids: CASSPRTSGFYEQYF.

This chain uses TRBV7-3 with TRBJ1-3; maybe TRBD1 (5 bases). V was trimmed by 5 bases and J by 4 bases, leaving 12 bases between them. The CDR3 is 14 residues long. CDR1 SGHTA and CDR2 FQGTGA come from the germline V gene. DNA of the CDR3: TGTGCCAGCAGCCCCCAGGCAGGGGGAAACACCATATATTTT. Its translation is CASSPQAGGNTIYF.

The chain links TRBV7-9 to TRBJ2-2, with D perhaps matching TRBD1 (5 bases). Germline V CDR1 and CDR2: SEHNR, FQNEAQ (reference sequence). Trimming pared 1 base from V and 0 bases from J, leaving 12 bases between. The CDR3 is made up of 17 amino acids. The chain's CDR3 is CASSLEGATANTGELFF. The CDR3 DNA reads as TGTGCCAGCAGCTTAGAAGGGGCTACGGCGAACACCGGGGAGCTGTTTTTT.

The rearrangement uses TRBV5-1 and TRBJ1-1; 7 bases match TRBD1. Germline loops: CDR1 SGHRS, CDR2 YFSETQ. CDR3 length: 14 amino acids. Germline trimming cut 0 bases from V and 7 bases from J; bases unmatched to any gene: 6. This CDR3 is CASSLVRGPVEAFF. CDR3 in DNA: TGCGCCAGCAGCTTGGTAAGGGGGCCGGTTGAAGCTTTCTTT.

The genes are TRBV6-6 and TRBJ1-1, with a tentative D call TRBD1 (5 bases). Germline V lookup: CDR1 MNHNY, CDR2 SVGAGI (reference sequence). With 2 bases removed from V and 1 base from J, the gap between germline ends came to 8 bases. The CDR3 is 14 residues long. Written as DNA, the CDR3 is TGTGCCAGCAGTTACGACGGACAGAACACTGAAGCTTTCTTT. As protein: CASSYDGQNTEAFF.

This chain joins TRBV7-9 and TRBJ1-1; D remains ambiguous. Trimming took off 5 bases at V and 0 bases at J, with 13 bases between the two ends. The CDR3 is made up of 15 amino acids. CDR1 is SEHNR, CDR2 FQNEAQ, per germline (reference sequence). Here the CDR3 DNA reads TGTGCCAGCAGCCCCGGGGTCTATGTGAACACTGAAGCTTTCTTT. It specifies CASSPGVYVNTEAFF.

The chain uses TRBV19 and TRBJ2-7, with 10 bases that match TRBD2. V lost 5 bases to trimming and J lost 2 bases; unmatched junction nucleotides: 6. The CDR3 extends over 15 amino acids. Looked up from germline, CDR1 is LNHDA and CDR2 is SQIVND (reference sequence). CDR3 coding DNA: TGTGCCAGTAGTCCCTTTCTAGCGGGAGCCTACGAGCAGTACTTC. This encodes CASSPFLAGAYEQYF. The full variable domain, completed using reference TRBV19 and TRBJ2-7, is DGGITQSPKYLFRKEGQNVTLSCEQNLNHDAMYWYRQDPGQGLRLIYYSQIVNDFQKGDIAEGYSVSREKKESFPLTVTSAQKNPTAFYLCASSPFLAGAYEQYFGPGTRLTVT.

V usage is TRBV5-1 and J usage is TRBJ2-2; D not certain. Trimming cost V 0 bases and J 5 bases, with 11 bases left between them. The CDR3 is 15 residues long. The germline CDR1 and CDR2 sequences are SGHRS and YFSETQ. This CDR3 is CASSLGASETGELFF. CDR3 coding DNA: TGCGCCAGCAGCTTGGGGGCCTCCGAGACCGGGGAGCTGTTTTTT.

This clone was counted once. This rearrangement joins TRBV24-1 to TRBJ2-1, with D tentatively TRBD1 (5 bases). Germline V gene data show CDR1 as KGHDR and CDR2 as SFDVKD. The CDR3 totals 13 residues. V was clipped by 3 bases and J by 6 bases, with 8 bases between them. CDR3 region: CATSDDRSNEQFF. The CDR3 nucleotides are TGTGCCACCAGTGATGACAGATCCAATGAGCAGTTCTTC.

Here the CDR3 reads CASSIVRTGFFYEQYF. DNA for the CDR3: TGTGCCAGTAGTATAGTTAGGACAGGGTTCTTCTACGAGCAGTACTTC. This sequence joins TRBV19 and TRBJ2-7; TRBD1 matches at 8 bases. V dropped 1 base and J dropped 3; count of bases not matched to a gene: 8. The CDR3 has 16 amino acids. Germline V gene sequence: CDR1 LNHDA, CDR2 SQIVND (reference sequence).

The chain has TRBV19 and TRBJ2-3; 16 bases match TRBD2. CDR1 and CDR2 from the germline V gene are LNHDA and SQIVND (reference sequence). The CDR3 spans 20 residues. Trimming took 4 bases from V and 0 from J; bases not matched to a gene: 10. CDR3 region: CASSNIGTSGRAVSTDTQYF. DNA of the CDR3: TGTGCCAGTAGTAACATCGGGACTAGCGGGAGGGCCGTGAGCACAGATACGCAGTATTTT.

This chain joins TRBV11-3 and TRBJ2-7; 7 bases match TRBD1. Germline CDR1 SGHNT, CDR2 YENEEA. The V gene end was trimmed by 5 bases and the J gene end by 5 bases; junction bases not matched to a gene: 15. The CDR3 length is 16 residues. The CDR3 nucleotides read TGTGCCAGCAGCCCTCGGACAGGACCCTTAGGGGACGAGCAGTACTTC. Translating gives CASSPRTGPLGDEQYF.

The V gene is TRBV7-2, the J gene TRBJ1-5; 8 bases are shared with TRBD1. Germline-derived CDR1 and CDR2 are SGHTA and FQGNSA. CDR3 length: 16 residues. Losses at the gene ends were 5 bases for V and 3 bases for J; bases not matched to a gene: 9. For the CDR3, the DNA is TGTGCCAGCAGCCTAACAGGGGGGAGGATCAATCAGCCCCAGCATTTT. Encoded protein: CASSLTGGRINQPQHF.

The gene calls are TRBV5-1 and TRBJ2-1; 14 bases map to TRBD2. The CDR3 loop spans 16 amino acids. CDR1 SGHRS and CDR2 YFSETQ come from the germline V gene. Trimming removed 3 bases from V and 4 bases from J; junction bases left unmatched: 3. CDR3 protein: CASSSRLAGGYNEQFF. CDR3 DNA: TGCGCCAGCAGCTCCAGACTAGCGGGGGGGTACAATGAGCAGTTCTTC.

The chain is built from TRBV27 and TRBJ2-7; TRBD2 agrees at 15 bases. This CDR3 is 15 amino acids long. The germline V gene encodes CDR1 MNHEY and CDR2 SMNVEV (reference sequence). Germline trimming cut 5 bases from V and 4 bases from J; bases unmatched to any gene: 3. DNA of the CDR3: TGTGCCAGCAGTCCCGGGACTAGCGGGAGGTACGAGCAGTACTTC. Translating it yields CASSPGTSGRYEQYF.

The rearrangement uses TRBV3-1 (or the pseudogene TRBV3-2) and TRBJ1-2; 9 positions match TRBD1. J was trimmed by 3 bases and V by 1 base; bases with no gene match: 0. Germline V gene sequence: CDR1 LGHDT, CDR2 YNNKEL (reference sequence). CDR3 length: 14 residues. The CDR3 protein is CASSQGTGDYGYTF. As DNA, the CDR3 is TGTGCCAGCAGCCAAGGGACAGGGGACTATGGCTACACCTTC.

This chain uses TRBV2 with TRBJ1-4, with D perhaps TRBD1 (5 bases). The CDR3 has 13 residues. CDR1 SNHLY and CDR2 FYNNEI come from the germline V gene. Trimming took off 8 bases at V and 7 bases at J, with 14 bases between the two ends. In DNA, the CDR3 is TGTGCCAGCGGGCCAGGGTATGGTGAAAAACTGTTTTTT. Its translation: CASGPGYGEKLFF.

This sequence joins TRBV15 and TRBJ1-3; perhaps TRBD1 as D (5 bases). The CDR3 loop spans 15 amino acids. The V end lost 0 bases, the J end lost 2 bases, and 8 bases lay between the germline ends. The germline CDR1 and CDR2 sequences are LNHNV and YYDKDF (reference sequence). The CDR3 DNA sequence: TGTGCCACCAGCAGAGACAGGGTCCCTGGAAACACCATATATTTT. This encodes CATSRDRVPGNTIYF.

This CDR3 is CASSPPSGSTDTQYF. CDR3 in DNA: TGTGCCAGCTCACCGCCTAGCGGCAGCACAGATACGCAGTATTTT. The chain is built from TRBV18 and TRBJ2-3; 7 bases map to TRBD2. The V segment lost 3 bases and the J segment 0 bases; nucleotides outside the gene matches: 3. The germline V gene encodes CDR1 KGHSH and CDR2 LQKENI. The CDR3 loop spans 15 amino acids. Full variable domain (remainder filled in from reference TRBV18 and TRBJ2-3): NAGVMQNPRHLVRRRGQEARLRCSPMKGHSHVYWYRQLPEEGLKFMVYLQKENIIDESGMPKERFSAEFPKEGPSILRIQQVVRGDSAAYFCASSPPSGSTDTQYFGPGTRLTVL.

The chain is built from TRBV11-3 and TRBJ2-1, with unresolved D. This CDR3 spans 12 amino acids. Trimming removed 4 bases at V and 9 bases at J, with 10 bases between. CDR1 and CDR2 (germline): SGHNT, YENEEA. The CDR3: CASSSLVGEQFF. The CDR3 region has the DNA TGTGCCAGCAGCTCCTTGGTCGGTGAGCAGTTCTTC.

The rearrangement links TRBV6-5 to TRBJ1-4; D perhaps matches TRBD1 (6 bases). CDR3 size: 14 residues. Per the germline V gene, CDR1 is MNHEY and CDR2 is SVGAGI. The V gene lost 7 bases and the J gene lost 6 bases, with 15 bases spanning the gap. DNA of the CDR3: TGTGCCAGCAAGCCCAGGGGAGGGGATGAAAAACTGTTTTTT. This gives the protein CASKPRGGDEKLFF.

The chain combines TRBV19 with TRBJ2-7; 8 positions agree with TRBD2. Germline trimming cut 4 bases from V and 0 bases from J; bases unmatched to any gene: 5. The V gene's germline CDR1 is LNHDA and CDR2 SQIVND (reference sequence). This CDR3 has 15 amino acids. In DNA form, the CDR3 reads TGTGCCAGTAGTACCGGGACTAGAGGCTCCTACGAGCAGTACTTC. It encodes CASSTGTRGSYEQYF.

This rearrangement joins TRBV28 to TRBJ2-1; D is undetermined. The CDR3 spans 14 residues. The germline CDR1 and CDR2 sequences are MDHEN and SYDVKM. The germline V and J ends were trimmed by 4 bases and 10 bases, with 17 bases remaining between them. This CDR3 reads CASSSPGSRWEQFF. DNA for the CDR3: TGTGCCAGCAGTTCCCCGGGTTCTCGATGGGAGCAGTTCTTC. The full variable domain, its missing parts supplied by reference TRBV28 and TRBJ2-1, is DVKVTQSSRYLVKRTGEKVFLECVQDMDHENMFWYRQDPGLGLRLIYFSYDVKMKEKGDIPEGYSVSREKKERFSLILESASTNQTSMYLCASSSPGSRWEQFFGPGTRLTVL.

The chain links TRBV27 to TRBJ2-3; 10 bases align to TRBD2. From germline, CDR1 is MNHEY and CDR2 SMNVEV (reference sequence). The trim removed 5 bases at V and 3 bases at J, leaving 5 bases unmatched. The CDR3 has 15 residues. CDR3 region: CASSLRTSGTDTQYF. As DNA, the CDR3 is TGTGCCAGCAGTCTCAGGACTAGCGGAACAGATACGCAGTATTTT.

The chain uses TRBV29-1 and TRBJ1-1; D might be TRBD1 (6 bases). CDR1 is SQVTM and CDR2 is ANQGSEA in the germline V gene. Trimming removed 4 bases from V and 0 bases from J, with 9 bases in between. The CDR3 runs 13 residues. This chain's CDR3 is CSVGAGVNTEAFF. In DNA form, the CDR3 reads TGCAGCGTTGGAGCAGGGGTGAACACTGAAGCTTTCTTT.